What follows is one TCR beta chain and its context. This sample was taken from a study of blood T cell repertoires in COVID-19. Only in-frame clones appear in the TCRdb table, and some are missing; sequencing was by immunoSEQ multiplex PCR. In the table there are 75,000 to 100,000 clones, roughly nine tenths of which are singletons. Germline V gene sequence: CDR1 SGHRS, CDR2 YFSETQ. The CDR3 covers 14 residues. The V end lost 1 base, the J end lost 5 bases, and 12 bases lay between the germline ends. The TCR was taken from a man between 70 and 80 years old with acute or convalescent COVID-19. Sequencing input: peripheral blood. The rearrangement links TRBV5-1 to TRBJ1-1, with a tentative D call TRBD1 (6 bases). CDR3 nucleotide sequence: TGCGCCAGCAGCTTGACAGGGAGTGGAACTGAAGCTTTCTTT. Amino acids: CASSLTGSGTEAFF.